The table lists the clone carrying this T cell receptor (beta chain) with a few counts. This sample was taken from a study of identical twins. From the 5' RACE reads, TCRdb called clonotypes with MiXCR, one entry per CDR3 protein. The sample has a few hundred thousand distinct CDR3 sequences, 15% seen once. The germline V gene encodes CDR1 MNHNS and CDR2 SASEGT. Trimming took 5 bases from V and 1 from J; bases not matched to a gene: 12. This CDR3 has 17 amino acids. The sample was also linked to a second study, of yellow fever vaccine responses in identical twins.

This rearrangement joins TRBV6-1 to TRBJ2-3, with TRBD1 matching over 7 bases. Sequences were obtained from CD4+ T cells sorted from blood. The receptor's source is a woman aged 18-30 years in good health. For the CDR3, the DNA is TGTGCCAGCAGTCCGCTTGACAGGGTATCGGGCACAGATACGCAGTATTTT. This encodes CASSPLDRVSGTDTQYF.